The 5 T cell receptor beta chains below come from one sample, sequenced in a study of blood T cells in healthy people across ages. PCR was performed a second time for roughly 7 to 11 cycles using a sample-barcoded 5' primer and a J-beta primer mix. TCRdb independently ran MiXCR on the 5' RACE reads; one entry per CDR3 protein. The table records about 1,500,000 distinct CDR3 sequences, 28% of them present only once. Material for sequencing was blood. Every receptor here comes from a woman aged 25 to 39 in good health.

This clonotype was picked up a small number of times. The rearrangement links TRBV6-5 to TRBJ2-1; 7 positions agree with TRBD1. The CDR3 consists of 15 residues. Germline loops: CDR1 MNHEY, CDR2 SVGAGI. J lost 7 bases, V lost 5 bases, and 11 bases had no gene match. CDR3 region: CASSPDRAVVNEQFF. The CDR3 DNA sequence: TGTGCCAGCAGTCCAGACAGGGCGGTCGTAAATGAGCAGTTCTTC.

The chain links TRBV2 to TRBJ2-7; D may be TRBD2 (6 bases). This CDR3 region has 16 residues. Germline assignment: CDR1 SNHLY and CDR2 FYNNEI. The ends were cut back, 6 bases at V and 2 bases at J, with 20 bases in the middle. CDR3 nucleotides: TGTGCCAGCAGCTTTGTGGGCGGGGAGGTCGCCTACGAGCAGTACTTC. This encodes CASSFVGGEVAYEQYF.

With respect to this clonotype: A much larger clone differs from this one at a single base, so this may be a read error. The chain has TRBV5-1 and TRBJ1-5; D is uncertain. Trimming pared 0 bases from V and 5 bases from J, leaving 6 bases between. The CDR3 is made up of 13 amino acids. The germline V gene encodes CDR1 SGHRS and CDR2 YFSETQ. CDR3 DNA: TGCGCCAGCAGCTTGGGGGCTTATCAGCCCCAGCATTTT. Translation: CASSLGAYQPQHF. Filled out from reference TRBV5-1 and TRBJ1-5, the complete variable domain reads KAGVTQTPRYLIKTRGQQVTLSCSPISGHRSVSWYQQTPGQGLQFLFEYFSETQRNKGNFPGRFSGRQFSNSRSEMNVSTLELGDSALYLCASSLGAYQPQHFGDGTRLSIL.

V gene TRBV10-3 combines with J gene TRBJ1-2; D unresolved. With 2 bases removed from V and 1 base from J, the gap between germline ends came to 11 bases. Germline V gene lookup returns CDR1 ENHRY and CDR2 SYGVKD. CDR3 size: 15 residues. The CDR3: CAISENRKDNYGYTF. CDR3 sequence (DNA): TGTGCCATCAGTGAGAACAGAAAAGATAACTATGGCTACACCTTC.

The chain uses TRBV5-1 and TRBJ2-1; 15 bases match TRBD2. Germline CDR1 and CDR2: SGHRS and YFSETQ. This CDR3 comprises 16 residues. After removal of 6 bases from V and 10 bases from J, the junction contained 11 bases not matched to a gene. The CDR3 spells CASKRDGTSGGQEQFF. The CDR3 DNA reads TGCGCCAGCAAAAGAGACGGGACTAGCGGGGGGCAGGAGCAGTTCTTC.